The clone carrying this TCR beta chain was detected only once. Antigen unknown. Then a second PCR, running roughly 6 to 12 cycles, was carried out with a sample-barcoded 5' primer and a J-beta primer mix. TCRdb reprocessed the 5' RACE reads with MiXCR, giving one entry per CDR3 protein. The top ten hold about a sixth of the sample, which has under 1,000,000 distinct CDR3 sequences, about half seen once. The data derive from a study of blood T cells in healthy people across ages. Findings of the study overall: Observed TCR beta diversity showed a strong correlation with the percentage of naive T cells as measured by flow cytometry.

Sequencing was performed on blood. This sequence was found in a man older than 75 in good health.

The CDR3 nucleotides read TGCAGCGTTGAGTTTGCGCTTCGGCAGGAGACCCAGTACTTC. As protein: CSVEFALRQETQYF. V and J are TRBV29-1 and TRBJ2-5; D call uncertain. Trimming took 3 bases from V and 5 from J, leaving 16 bases between them. CDR3 length: 14 amino acids. Germline assignment: CDR1 SQVTM and CDR2 ANQGSEA.